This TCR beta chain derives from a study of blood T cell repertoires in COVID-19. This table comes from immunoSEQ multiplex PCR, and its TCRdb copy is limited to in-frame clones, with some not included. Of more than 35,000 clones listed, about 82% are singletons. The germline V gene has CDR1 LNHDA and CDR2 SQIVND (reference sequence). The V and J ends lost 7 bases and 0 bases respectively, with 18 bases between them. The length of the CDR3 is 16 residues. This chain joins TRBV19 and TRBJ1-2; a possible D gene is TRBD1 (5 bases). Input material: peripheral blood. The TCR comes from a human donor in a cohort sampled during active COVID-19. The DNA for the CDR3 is TGTGCCAGTATTGATCCAGGGCGCCGAGCTAACTATGGCTACACCTTC. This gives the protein CASIDPGRRANYGYTF.